By frequency in the sample, the clone carrying this TCR delta chain is medium-sized. What it binds is not known. This sample includes further DNA sequences coding for the same CDR3. This sample was included in a study of γδ T cells in repeated Plasmodium falciparum infection. At the level of the study: Sampling occurred at baseline, pre-infection for selected infections, and 21 days post-infection. The study, taken as a whole, reports: Many TCRgamma sequences overlapped between individuals in stable Vgamma9/Vdelta2+ repertoires.

Flow sorting of PBMC yielded separate Vgamma9/Vdelta2+ and Vdelta2-negative gammadelta T cell populations for bulk repertoire analysis. CDR1 and CDR2 (germline): GEAIGNYY, EKD. Trimming cost V 0 bases and J 1 base, with 14 bases left between them. The CDR3 extends over 16 amino acids. Each sorted gammadelta sample had TRG and TRD chains sequenced. TCRdb reprocessed the multiplex PCR reads using CATT. The sample shows approximately 60,000 delta-chain clones, 1.5% to 2% of them seen only once. This receptor was identified in a pool of human donors (malaria-infected and uninfected, not separated). V and J are TRDV2 and TRDJ1; D is unresolved. The specimen was gamma-delta T cells from blood. CDR3 amino acids: CACDTEEEEGTDKLIF. In DNA, the CDR3 is TGTGCCTGTGACACCGAGGAAGAAGAGGGCACCGATAAACTCATCTTT.